This paragraph reports one T cell receptor beta chain. This sample was included in a study of blood T cell repertoires in COVID-19. Study-level background: Sample material is recorded as cDNA or gDNA derived from T cells, B-cell-depleted T cells, or PBMCs.

Recruits, aged 18 to 89 years, lived in roughly 22 US areas. Which cohort a participant joined came from the clinical history participants gave. A PCR-confirmed or clinician-diagnosed COVID-19 case had contacted exposed participants within 2 weeks of entry. Clones were read by immunoSEQ multiplex PCR, and TCRdb kept only the in-frame ones, dropping some. The data hold approximately 270,000 clones, with approximately 89% observed a single time. This CDR3 has 13 amino acids. The V end was cut by 4 bases, the J end by 2 bases, with 9 bases between. Germline CDR1 and CDR2: SGDLS and YYNGEE. The chain uses TRBV9 and TRBJ1-1; D gene unclear. The clonotype comes from a man in his forties who had been exposed to COVID-19. What was sequenced was PBMCs or T cells enriched from blood (not recorded which). The CDR3 sequence: CASSIAVNTEAFF. For the CDR3, the DNA is TGTGCCAGCAGCATTGCAGTCAACACTGAAGCTTTCTTT. Full variable domain (rest looked up from reference TRBV9 and TRBJ1-1): DSGVTQTPKHLITATGQRVTLRCSPRSGDLSVYWYQQSLDQGLQFLIQYYNGEERAKGNILERFSAQQFPDLHSELNLSSLELGDSALYFCASSIAVNTEAFFGQGTRLTVV.